The present TCR beta chain was sequenced within a study of blood T cell repertoires in COVID-19. The overall study: The United States, Italy and Spain provided the acute and convalescent COVID-19 samples.

Only in-frame clones appear in the TCRdb table, and some are missing; sequencing was by immunoSEQ multiplex PCR. Of some 190,000 clones in the sample, 70% to 90% were seen once. Looked up from germline, CDR1 is SGHRS and CDR2 is YFSETQ. Trimming removed 4 bases from V and 1 base from J; junction bases left unmatched: 7. CDR3 length: 19 residues. Input material: peripheral blood. The sequence was collected from a human donor with active or convalescent COVID-19. The donor label of this sample is uncertain. The chain links TRBV5-1 to TRBJ2-6; 14 bases fit TRBD2. CDR3 bases: TGCGCCAGCAGCCACGGGACTAGCGGGGGCTCTTCTGGGGCCAACGTCCTGACTTTC. Translating gives CASSHGTSGGSSGANVLTF.